Listed below are T cell receptor beta chains from one sample, sequenced in a study of blood T cell repertoires in COVID-19. Repertoires were generated with immunoSEQ multiplex PCR, while TCRdb's copy carries only in-frame clones and drops some. The sample holds 200,000 or so clones, about nine tenths seen once. The specimen sequenced was peripheral blood. These receptor sequences come from a man between 65 and 79 years old with active or convalescent COVID-19. The CDR3 runs from the conserved cysteine through the conserved F or W.

V gene,J gene,CDR3 protein
TRBV10-2,TRBJ2-7,CASMTGRYEQYF
TRBV3-1/TRBV3-2,TRBJ2-7,CASSQAPATLYEQYF
TRBV6-6,TRBJ1-2,CASSFLEGLRVGYTF
TRBV30,TRBJ1-6,CAWGASGDSPLHF
TRBV6-2/TRBV6-3,TRBJ2-4,CASSTWTVLPGAKNIQYF
TRBV7-8,TRBJ1-6,CASSFGQGGSPLHF
TRBV6-6,TRBJ2-5,CASRVAGSKETQYF
TRBV7-6,TRBJ1-4,CASSPGRGKLFF
TRBV10-3,TRBJ2-1,CATSTLQGAGYNEQFF
TRBV10-3,TRBJ1-1,CATRDELNTEAFF
TRBV27,TRBJ2-6,CASSGGTAGANVLTF
TRBV2,TRBJ1-4,CASRFRGDRLFF
TRBV5-1,TRBJ2-7,CASSLAGRGLATYEQYF
TRBV4-2,TRBJ1-3,CASSQPSLNSGNTIYF
TRBV21-1,TRBJ1-2,CASSNGEGVVYGYTF
TRBV7-2,TRBJ2-7,CASSRTSTAIYEQYF
TRBV9,TRBJ1-3,CASSGGVDISGNTIYF
TRBV4-1,TRBJ1-6,CASSRTGPEGSPLHF
TRBV27,TRBJ2-1,CASSLWGLAGNEQFF
TRBV28,TRBJ1-5,CASSLVRGDQPQHF
TRBV19,TRBJ1-5,CASSTETGTGQPQHF
TRBV7-2,TRBJ2-7,CASSPRLAGEVLSEQYF
TRBV12-3/TRBV12-4,TRBJ1-2,CASSSPADGYTF
TRBV5-1,TRBJ2-5,CASSLAGAETQYF
TRBV9,TRBJ2-1,CASSPGLAVRGNEQFF
TRBV5-6,TRBJ2-4,CASSLTGGAENIQYF
TRBV7-9,TRBJ2-7,CASAPGAYEQYF
TRBV19,TRBJ2-6,CASSIVGRVATGANVLTF
TRBV5-1,TRBJ1-3,CASSLEYRTSGNTIYF
TRBV3-1/TRBV3-2,TRBJ2-7,CASSQQQGLEQYF
TRBV3-1/TRBV3-2,TRBJ1-5,CASSQDVGPRQPQHF
TRBV28,TRBJ2-1,CASSLGKAGGDSEQFF
TRBV29-1,TRBJ2-7,CSVRPGLAYEQYF
TRBV6-5,TRBJ1-5,CASTVVTGPGHMHF